This T cell receptor (beta chain) was retrieved from a study of blood T cell repertoires in COVID-19. The method was immunoSEQ multiplex PCR; TCRdb's version includes in-frame clones alone and lacks a portion of them. The sample includes about 250,000 clones, roughly 84% of them seen just once. Germline assignment: CDR1 MNHEY and CDR2 SMNVEV (reference sequence). Deletions cut 6 bases from V and 8 bases from J, with 14 bases between. The CDR3 has 13 residues. This chain joins TRBV27 and TRBJ2-1, with D hard to call. The sequenced sample was peripheral blood. The source of this sequence is a woman in her forties who had recovered from COVID-19. DNA of the CDR3: TGTGCCAGCAGCCATAGCAGTATAGATGAGCAGTTCTTC. It specifies CASSHSSIDEQFF.